A single sample gave rise to the 20 T cell receptor beta chains below, sequenced in a study of human T cells and chemical hapten exposure. TCRdb called the RACE reads again in MiXCR, with one record for every CDR3 protein. The table includes some 60,000 distinct CDR3 sequences, around 12% detected once. The time point here: patch test 3, about 24 weeks after DPC sensitization. This sample's treatment: therapeutic diphenylcyclopropenone sensitization with weekly scalp DPC. The material sequenced was whole blood, taken in connection with sensitization to the hapten diphenylcyclopropenone (DPC). These receptors were obtained from a man aged 25-45 years with alopecia areata. Some clones in this sample may be carry-over from other donors' samples.

The chain recombines TRBV20-1 with TRBJ2-7; unclear D gene. V was trimmed by 0 bases and J by 2 bases, leaving 17 bases between them. The CDR3 runs to 16 residues. Germline CDR1 reads DFQATT; CDR2 reads SNEGSKA (reference sequence). CDR3 sequence: CSARDLTAQSPYEQYF. The CDR3 coding sequence is TGCAGTGCTAGAGATCTCACCGCCCAGAGTCCCTACGAGCAGTACTTC.

This clonotype was recorded at least ten times. V gene TRBV28 combines with J gene TRBJ1-5; 7 positions agree with TRBD1. V gave up 4 bases and J gave up 3 bases; unmatched junction bases: 6. The CDR3 is made up of 15 amino acids. Germline V gene sequence: CDR1 MDHEN, CDR2 SYDVKM. The chain's CDR3 is CASSSNRGSNQPQHF. DNA of the CDR3: TGTGCCAGCAGTTCTAACAGGGGCTCCAATCAGCCCCAGCATTTT.

Many counts were recorded for this clonotype. The chain recombines TRBV28 with TRBJ2-7; 7 positions match TRBD2. CDR3 length equals 14 residues. The V segment lost 3 bases and the J segment 2 bases; nucleotides outside the gene matches: 4. CDR1 MDHEN and CDR2 SYDVKM come from the germline V gene. The CDR3 sequence is CASSLGGRTYEQYF. CDR3 DNA: TGTGCCAGCAGTTTGGGGGGGAGGACCTACGAGCAGTACTTC.

About this clonotype itself: A single base separates this from a much larger clone, so it may be a read error. This chain joins TRBV25-1 and TRBJ1-1; 9 nucleotides match TRBD1. This CDR3 spans 15 amino acids. V lost 6 bases, J lost 2 bases, and 7 bases stayed unmatched. Germline CDR1 and CDR2: MGHDK and SYGVNS. Written as DNA, the CDR3 is TGTGCCAGCAGAGATCCGGGACAGGGAAACACTGAAGCTTTCTTT. Translated, it gives CASRDPGQGNTEAFF.

Ten or more counts support this clonotype. The chain has TRBV7-6 and TRBJ2-2, with D perhaps being TRBD1 or TRBD2 (5 bases each). There are 16 residues in the CDR3. From germline, CDR1 is SGHVS and CDR2 FNYEAQ. The V end lost 5 bases, the J end lost 2 bases, and 15 bases lay between the germline ends. The CDR3 is CASSAQTGTNTGELFF. CDR3 DNA: TGTGCCAGCAGCGCCCAGACCGGGACCAACACCGGGGAGCTGTTTTTT.

This clonotype has at least ten counts. The chain combines TRBV15 with TRBJ1-1, with a tentative D call TRBD1 (5 bases). This CDR3 has 16 residues. Per germline, CDR1 LNHNV and CDR2 YYDKDF (reference sequence). The ends were cut back, 2 bases at V and 1 base at J, with 14 bases in the middle. CDR3 in amino acids: CATSRWGDGPNTEAFF. In DNA form, the CDR3 reads TGTGCCACCAGCAGATGGGGGGACGGCCCGAACACTGAAGCTTTCTTT.

As concerns this clonotype: The junction differs from germline at one of its ends, possibly a read error. V and J are TRBV11-2 and TRBJ2-3; 8 positions agree with TRBD2. This CDR3 is built from 16 residues. CDR1 SGHAT and CDR2 FQNNGV come from the germline V gene. CDR3 nucleotides: TGTGCCAACAGCTTAGGGAGCGGGGGAAGCACAGATACGCAGTATTTT. Protein: CANSLGSGGSTDTQYF.

This clonotype was detected only a few times. The chain combines TRBV20-1 with TRBJ2-2, with D uncertain. The V end lost 2 bases, the J end lost 7 bases, and 5 bases lay between the germline ends. This CDR3 is built from 11 residues. Germline CDR1 is DFQATT and CDR2 is SNEGSKA (reference sequence). This CDR3 reads CSARNFGELFF. CDR3 DNA sequence: TGCAGTGCTAGAAACTTCGGGGAGCTGTTTTTT.

Concerning this clonotype: The junction departs from the called germline gene at one end, perhaps through a read error. The gene calls are TRBV6-1 and TRBJ1-1; 11 nucleotides agree with TRBD1. Germline V gene sequence: CDR1 MNHNS, CDR2 SASEGT. CDR3 size: 13 residues. CDR3: CASRWTGGTEALF. In DNA form, the CDR3 reads TGTGCCAGCAGGTGGACAGGGGGCACTGAAGCTTTGTTT.

The chain combines TRBV9 with TRBJ2-2; D is perhaps TRBD1 or TRBD2 (5 bases each). V dropped 3 bases and J dropped 6 bases, with 18 bases sitting between them. The V gene's germline CDR1 is SGDLS and CDR2 YYNGEE. This CDR3 contains 16 residues. CDR3 sequence (DNA): TGTGCCAGCAGCGCGTTTCCGGGACGGACCTCCGGGGAGCTGTTTTTT. Translated, it gives CASSAFPGRTSGELFF.

The rearrangement links TRBV12-3 or TRBV12-4 to TRBJ1-4; TRBD1 aligns across 7 bases. The length of the CDR3 is 15 residues. The V and J ends lost 6 bases and 4 bases, in that order; junction bases with no gene match: 8. The CDR3, as DNA: TGTGCCAGCAGCCCGGACAGGACCAATAATGAAAAACTGTTTTTT. Translating gives CASSPDRTNNEKLFF.

At least ten counts were recorded for this clonotype. The chain employs TRBV9 and TRBJ2-7; TRBD1 matches at 10 bases. Trimming took 0 bases from V and 5 from J; bases not matched to a gene: 5. The V gene's germline CDR1 is SGDLS and CDR2 YYNGEE. This CDR3 is 15 amino acids long. DNA for the CDR3: TGTGCCAGCAGCGTAGCGGGGACAGGGGCGGACGAGCAGTACTTC. Translated: CASSVAGTGADEQYF. The full variable domain, rest sourced from reference TRBV9 and TRBJ2-7, is DSGVTQTPKHLITATGQRVTLRCSPRSGDLSVYWYQQSLDQGLQFLIQYYNGEERAKGNILERFSAQQFPDLHSELNLSSLELGDSALYFCASSVAGTGADEQYFGPGTRLTVT.

A word on this clonotype: This may be a read error: a much more frequent sequence differs by one nucleotide. J is TRBJ2-7 and V is TRBV9, with a possible D match to TRBD1 (5 bases). V lost 4 bases to trimming and J lost 3 bases, with 14 bases between them. CDR3 length equals 14 residues. CDR1 is SGDLS and CDR2 is YYNGEE in the germline V gene. The DNA for the CDR3 is TGTGCCAGCAGCATGGGGCCAGTCGTCTACGAGCAGTACTTC. Amino acid sequence: CASSMGPVVYEQYF.

This clonotype has only one observation. The CDR3 protein is CASWDGGPRGYTF. In DNA, the CDR3 is TGTGCCAGCTGGGATGGGGGGCCACGTGGCTACACCTTC. This chain uses TRBV28 with TRBJ1-2; tentative D call: TRBD1 (6 bases). V dropped 8 bases and J dropped 7 bases, with 17 bases sitting between them. The length of the CDR3 is 13 residues. Germline assignment: CDR1 MDHEN and CDR2 SYDVKM.

This clonotype was detected ten times or more. This chain joins TRBV2 and TRBJ2-2, with 8 bases that match TRBD1. CDR3 length: 15 residues. Germline V gives CDR1 SNHLY, CDR2 FYNNEI. The ends lost 4 bases at V and 0 bases at J; junction bases unmatched: 1. This CDR3 is CASSGQGPNTGELFF. Here the CDR3 DNA reads TGTGCCAGCAGTGGACAGGGGCCGAACACCGGGGAGCTGTTTTTT.

This clonotype was seen more than once but under ten times. V usage is TRBV15 and J usage is TRBJ2-7; no clear D gene. V was shortened by 7 bases and J by 7 bases, with 17 bases between the two germline ends. Germline CDR1 LNHNV, CDR2 YYDKDF (reference sequence). The CDR3 length is 13 residues. CDR3 coding DNA: TGTGCCACCAAGTCAAGGATTGTGGCGGAGCAGTACTTC. It codes for CATKSRIVAEQYF.

This clonotype was seen a handful of times. This rearrangement joins TRBV12-3 or TRBV12-4 to TRBJ1-5, with 7 bases fitting TRBD1. With V trimmed by 6 bases and J by 10 bases, 12 bases remained unmatched. This CDR3 is 14 amino acids long. CDR3 in DNA: TGTGCCAGCAGCAAAGACAGGGCCACCGTTCCCCAGCATTTT. This gives the protein CASSKDRATVPQHF.

This clonotype was detected only a few times. The J gene is TRBJ2-7, the V gene TRBV7-9, with TRBD1 matching 9 bases. The CDR3 totals 17 residues. Germline trimming cut 0 bases from V and 0 bases from J; bases unmatched to any gene: 6. Germline assignment: CDR1 SEHNR and CDR2 FQNEAQ (reference sequence). Here the CDR3 DNA reads TGTGCCAGCAGCTTAGCTGCCGGGACAGGGAGCTCCTACGAGCAGTACTTC. It translates to CASSLAAGTGSSYEQYF.

The V and J genes are TRBV28 and TRBJ2-7, with TRBD1 matching over 10 bases. The CDR3 contains 13 residues. In germline, CDR1 is MDHEN, CDR2 SYDVKM. V was clipped by 7 bases and J by 6 bases; unmatched bases: 6. CDR3 sequence: CASKGQGEGEQYF. CDR3 nucleotides: TGTGCCAGCAAAGGACAGGGGGAGGGCGAGCAGTACTTC. Combining the CDR3 with reference TRBV28 and TRBJ2-7 gives the whole variable domain DVKVTQSSRYLVKRTGEKVFLECVQDMDHENMFWYRQDPGLGLRLIYFSYDVKMKEKGDIPEGYSVSREKKERFSLILESASTNQTSMYLCASKGQGEGEQYFGPGTRLTVT.

This clonotype was observed a handful of times. The V and J genes are TRBV12-3 or TRBV12-4 and TRBJ1-1; a possible D gene is TRBD1 (5 bases). The germline V and J ends were trimmed by 0 bases and 6 bases, with 11 bases remaining between them. The CDR3 runs to 14 residues. The CDR3 coding sequence is TGTGCCAGCAGTTTAGCAGGGGCTAAGGCTGAAGCTTTCTTT. Its translation is CASSLAGAKAEAFF.